This TCR beta chain is from a study of T-cell reconstitution after alpha-beta-depleted transplantation in children. Regarding the study as a whole: Alpha-beta T cells about two months after transplant reportedly derived from several hundred expanded graft clones. A year post-transplant, T-cell counts and diversity derived mostly from newly produced T cells. Certain patients had high TCRbeta diversity at day 60, and it came from recipient T cells and thymic progenitors that survived.

A word on this clonotype: What it recognizes is unknown.

V lost 3 bases to trimming and J lost 3 bases, with 9 bases between them. Germline-derived CDR1 and CDR2 are SNHLY and FYNNEI. CDR3 length equals 13 residues. Preparation of the TCRbeta library used unique molecular identifiers. MiXCR, applied by TCRdb to the PCR reads, yields one record per CDR3 protein. The sample includes 250,000 to 300,000 distinct CDR3 sequences, over 7.5% seen only once; the top ten take 8.5% to 9.5%. Sequences were derived from peripheral blood, sampled 360 days after TCRalphabeta/CD19-depleted stem cell transplant. The clonotype comes from a female patient under 10 years old who had a stem cell transplant for Fanconi anemia, so the T cells may come from the graft donor. The chain is built from TRBV2 and TRBJ2-7; weak D call: TRBD2 (6 bases). The CDR3 DNA is TGTGCCAGCAGTGATCAGGGAGGCTACGAGCAGTACTTC. It yields the protein CASSDQGGYEQYF. Filled out from reference TRBV2 and TRBJ2-7, the complete variable domain reads EPEVTQTPSHQVTQMGQEVILRCVPISNHLYFYWYRQILGQKVEFLVSFYNNEISEKSEIFDDQFSVERPDGSNFTLKIRSTKLEDSAMYFCASSDQGGYEQYFGPGTRLTVT.